This passage covers 28 T cell receptor beta chains from one sample sequenced in a study of regulatory T cells in long-lasting Graves disease. Arm-PCR of CDR3 regions and iRepertoire HTBI primers were the basis on which TCR beta libraries were built. One entry per CDR3 protein, called by TCRdb with MiXCR from the multiplex PCR reads. The sample gives 500,000 or so distinct CDR3 sequences, about 16% of which show up once; 20% to 30% is in the top ten. Indicated time point: newly diagnosed GD, antithyroid drugs for less than 3 months. Extracted RNA from PBMCs served as the source of the TCR library. This sample was also put to use in a study of T cells in Graves' hyperthyroidism and ophthalmopathy.

The source was peripheral blood mononuclear cells (PBMCs), collected at new diagnosis, from a patient treated with antithyroid drugs. Source of these receptors: a woman aged 35-60 years with Graves disease.

The genes are TRBV6-1 and TRBJ2-7, with 15 bases matching TRBD2. CDR1 and CDR2 from the germline V gene are MNHNS and SASEGT. The CDR3 consists of 15 residues. The J segment lost 5 bases and the V segment lost 7 bases, leaving 6 bases of the junction unmatched. The CDR3 here is CASKWGTSGGNEQYF. The CDR3 DNA reads as TGTGCCAGCAAGTGGGGGACTAGCGGGGGGAACGAGCAGTACTTC.

This clonotype was detected many times. The chain employs TRBV25-1 and TRBJ1-1; D gene unclear. Trimming took 3 bases from V and 0 from J, leaving 11 bases between them. This CDR3 is 15 amino acids long. The germline gives CDR1 MGHDK, CDR2 SYGVNS. The CDR3 coding sequence is TGTGCCAGCAGTGAGCCAGGTCCCATGAACACTGAAGCTTTCTTT. It yields the protein CASSEPGPMNTEAFF.

This clonotype has a count of ten or more. The chain links TRBV12-3 or TRBV12-4 to TRBJ2-7, with 12 bases identical to TRBD2. Trimming at V came to 6 bases and at J to 5 bases, leaving 5 bases not matched to a gene. The CDR3 length is 14 residues. CDR3 sequence: CASRLAGGRDEQYF. The CDR3, as DNA: TGTGCCAGCAGGCTAGCGGGGGGGCGGGACGAGCAGTACTTC.

This clonotype was counted a few times. This chain connects TRBV18 to TRBJ2-7, with 11 positions matching TRBD1. CDR3 length: 16 amino acids. Germline assignment: CDR1 KGHSH and CDR2 LQKENI. V was pared by 5 bases and J by 2 bases, with 8 bases of the junction left unmatched. The CDR3 reads CASSVFGGQGAYEQYF. For the CDR3, the DNA is TGTGCCAGCTCAGTATTTGGGGGACAGGGGGCCTACGAGCAGTACTTC.

This clonotype occurred a few times. The genes are TRBV5-1 and TRBJ1-1; D is perhaps TRBD1 (5 bases). The CDR3 length is 15 residues. The V gene's germline CDR1 is SGHRS and CDR2 YFSETQ. V gave up 4 bases and J gave up 3 bases, with 16 bases separating them. CDR3 region: CASSPREGLDTEAFF. The CDR3 bases are TGCGCCAGCAGCCCGCGAGAGGGGCTAGACACTGAAGCTTTCTTT.

The gene calls are TRBV4-1 and TRBJ1-6; TRBD1 aligns across 8 bases. J gave up 6 bases and V 0 bases, and 4 bases lay outside the gene matches. This CDR3 contains 16 residues. Germline V gene sequence: CDR1 MGHRA, CDR2 YSYEKL. The CDR3 sequence is CASSQEQGGLNSPLHF. The CDR3 DNA reads as TGCGCCAGCAGCCAAGAACAGGGGGGGCTTAATTCACCCCTCCACTTT.

This clonotype was seen repeatedly, ten times or more. The chain combines TRBV11-2 with TRBJ2-5; 8 bases are shared with TRBD1. This CDR3 comprises 16 residues. Looked up from germline, CDR1 is SGHAT and CDR2 is FQNNGV. Losses at the gene ends were 5 bases for V and 4 bases for J; bases not matched to a gene: 12. CDR3 sequence: CASSPGAGGTGETQYF. The CDR3 DNA reads as TGTGCCAGCAGCCCAGGGGCAGGGGGCACAGGAGAGACCCAGTACTTC.

This clonotype showed up many times. CDR3 amino acids: CASSFSENTEAFF. Here the CDR3 DNA reads TGTGCCAGCAGCTTCTCCGAGAACACTGAAGCTTTCTTT. This chain links TRBV7-3 with TRBJ1-1; D unclear. CDR3 size: 13 residues. The germline V gene encodes CDR1 SGHTA and CDR2 FQGTGA. V was clipped by 3 bases and J by 1 base, with 6 bases between them.

The chain recombines TRBV4-2 with TRBJ1-4; D not certain. This CDR3 has 15 residues. Trimming took 0 bases from V and 6 from J, leaving 11 bases between them. Germline V gene data show CDR1 as LGHNA and CDR2 as YNFKEQ. Here the CDR3 DNA reads TGTGCCAGCAGCCAAGACCCGGGGAGGTATGAAAAACTGTTTTTT. Protein sequence: CASSQDPGRYEKLFF.

This clonotype turned up a few times. V usage is TRBV27 and J usage is TRBJ2-7; no firm D call. Trimming stripped 2 bases from V and 2 bases from J, with 10 bases between. The V gene's germline CDR1 is MNHEY and CDR2 SMNVEV (reference sequence). The CDR3 has 14 amino acids. CDR3: CASSLRPPPYEQYF. The CDR3 DNA reads TGTGCCAGCAGTTTAAGGCCACCTCCCTACGAGCAGTACTTC.

V is TRBV6-2 or TRBV6-3 and J is TRBJ2-1; no definite D call. The CDR3 is 11 residues long. The V end was cut by 1 base, the J end by 15 bases, with 10 bases between. Looked up from germline, CDR1 is MNHEY and CDR2 is SVGEGT. The CDR3, as DNA: TGTGCCAGCAGTTACTATAAAGAGTGGTTCTTC. It translates to CASSYYKEWFF.

This clonotype has ten or more counts. V and J are TRBV11-3 and TRBJ2-3, with TRBD2 as a possible D gene (5 bases). The V gene's germline CDR1 is SGHNT and CDR2 YENEEA. V was trimmed by 0 bases and J by 6 bases, leaving 10 bases between them. The CDR3 is 14 residues long. CDR3: CASSLDLASDTQYF. In nucleotides, the CDR3 is TGTGCCAGCAGCTTAGATCTAGCATCCGATACGCAGTATTTT.

The chain joins TRBV11-3 to TRBJ2-6; D is unresolved. CDR3 length: 15 amino acids. From germline, CDR1 is SGHNT and CDR2 YENEEA. V was pared by 5 bases and J by 2 bases, with 10 bases between. The CDR3 nucleotides read TGTGCCAGCAGCCCCTCGGGCCCTGGGGCCAACGTCCTGACTTTC. This sequence encodes CASSPSGPGANVLTF.

Ten or more counts support this clonotype. The rearrangement uses TRBV5-1 and TRBJ1-2; the D gene is possibly TRBD1 (6 bases). The CDR3 sequence is 17 residues long. V lost 0 bases to trimming and J lost 4 bases, with 19 bases between them. The V gene's germline CDR1 is SGHRS and CDR2 YFSETQ. CDR3 sequence: CASSLGGLRGSGYGYTF. The CDR3 DNA reads as TGCGCCAGCAGCTTGGGAGGTCTCAGGGGCAGCGGCTATGGCTACACCTTC.

The chain has TRBV10-3 and TRBJ1-2; 7 bases match TRBD1. Looked up from germline, CDR1 is ENHRY and CDR2 is SYGVKD. V lost 6 bases to trimming and J lost 6 bases; unmatched junction nucleotides: 10. The CDR3 loop spans 14 amino acids. CDR3 in amino acids: CAIRPSTGVHGYTF. As DNA, the CDR3 is TGTGCCATCAGGCCTTCCACAGGGGTGCATGGCTACACCTTC.

This clonotype has at least ten counts. This chain links TRBV11-2 with TRBJ2-7; D is ambiguous. Trimming pared 1 base from V and 12 bases from J, leaving 13 bases between. This CDR3 comprises 12 residues. Per germline, CDR1 SGHAT and CDR2 FQNNGV. The CDR3 here is CASSLVSGGSYF. The CDR3 coding sequence is TGTGCCAGCAGCTTAGTGTCAGGCGGATCGTACTTC.

The V and J genes are TRBV12-5 and TRBJ1-2; 7 positions match TRBD1. This CDR3 contains 13 residues. V trimming: 6 bases; J trimming: 2 bases; junction bases outside the gene matches: 3. The germline gives CDR1 LGHNT, CDR2 FRNRAP. The CDR3: CASGRDRNYGYTF. CDR3 DNA: TGTGCTAGTGGCAGGGACAGAAACTATGGCTACACCTTC.

This clonotype has just a few counts. This rearrangement joins TRBV7-9 to TRBJ1-2; no definite D call. Germline loops: CDR1 SEHNR, CDR2 FQNEAQ (reference sequence). V gave up 0 bases and J gave up 3 bases, with 8 bases separating them. The CDR3 loop spans 14 amino acids. CDR3 DNA: TGTGCCAGCAGCTTAGCGCTGAGTCACTATGGCTACACCTTC. Translating it yields CASSLALSHYGYTF.

In the case of this clonotype: A much larger clonotype is one base distant, so this may be a read error. This sequence joins TRBV6-5 and TRBJ1-1; D ambiguous. The CDR3 runs to 14 residues. CDR1 is MNHEY and CDR2 is SVGAGI in the germline V gene. The CDR3 loop is CASSSEGRNAEAFF. Written as DNA, the CDR3 is TGTGCCAGCAGTTCGGAAGGACGGAACGCTGAAGCTTTCTTT.

This clonotype has at least ten counts. The gene calls are TRBV5-5 and TRBJ1-1; weak D call: TRBD1 (5 bases). The V end lost 7 bases, the J end lost 5 bases, and 12 bases lay between the germline ends. CDR1 and CDR2 (germline): SGHKS, YYEKEE (reference sequence). CDR3 size: 12 residues. The CDR3 DNA reads as TGTGCCAGCGGGTACGGGGCGACTGAAGCTTTCTTT. Translating it yields CASGYGATEAFF.

This clonotype was seen only a few times. The chain has TRBV11-2 and TRBJ2-1; D possibly uses TRBD1 or TRBD2 (5 bases each). The germline V gene encodes CDR1 SGHAT and CDR2 FQNNGV. The CDR3 is 15 amino acids. The ends were cut back, 4 bases at V and 7 bases at J, with 17 bases in the middle. The DNA of the CDR3 is TGTGCCAGCAGCTCCTACAGTGGGGGTTGGAATGAGCAGTTCTTC. Its protein product is CASSSYSGGWNEQFF. The whole variable domain, remainder taken from reference TRBV11-2 and TRBJ2-1, is EAGVAQSPRYKIIEKRQSVAFWCNPISGHATLYWYQQILGQGPKLLIQFQNNGVVDDSQLPKDRFSAERLKGVDSTLKIQPAKLEDSAVYLCASSSYSGGWNEQFFGPGTRLTVL.

This clonotype was counted ten times or more. This sequence joins TRBV12-3 or TRBV12-4 and TRBJ1-5; no reliable D call. The ends were cut back, 6 bases at V and 5 bases at J, with 20 bases in the middle. This CDR3 has 16 amino acids. The chain's CDR3 is CASSYTGPLIHQPQHF. Written as DNA, the CDR3 is TGTGCCAGCAGCTATACCGGGCCCCTTATCCATCAGCCCCAGCATTTT.

This clonotype was detected many times. The chain uses TRBV12-3 or TRBV12-4 and TRBJ2-2, with TRBD1 matching over 7 bases. After removal of 5 bases from V and 0 bases from J, the junction contained 3 bases not matched to a gene. The CDR3 has 15 residues. Here the CDR3 DNA reads TGTGCCAGCAGTGGGGACAGAACGAACACCGGGGAGCTGTTTTTT. Its protein product is CASSGDRTNTGELFF.

This clonotype showed up many times. This rearrangement joins TRBV28 to TRBJ2-3; D ambiguous. The V and J ends lost 6 bases and 1 base respectively, with 8 bases between them. The CDR3 extends over 13 amino acids. The V gene's germline CDR1 is MDHEN and CDR2 SYDVKM. The CDR3: CASRVDGTDTQYF. The CDR3, as DNA: TGTGCCAGCAGGGTGGACGGCACAGATACGCAGTATTTT.

This chain links TRBV5-5 with TRBJ1-2; 9 bases are shared with TRBD1. V gave up 4 bases and J gave up 4 bases; unmatched junction bases: 8. The length of the CDR3 is 15 residues. From germline, CDR1 is SGHKS and CDR2 YYEKEE (reference sequence). CDR3 in DNA: TGTGCCAGCAGCGGGGGGCTGACAGGGGGCTATGGCTACACCTTC. It yields the protein CASSGGLTGGYGYTF. The full variable domain, rest sourced from reference TRBV5-5 and TRBJ1-2, is DAGVTQSPTHLIKTRGQQVTLRCSPISGHKSVSWYQQVLGQGPQFIFQYYEKEERGRGNFPDRFSARQFPNYSSELNVNALLLGDSALYLCASSGGLTGGYGYTFGSGTRLTVV.

This clonotype was seen only a few times. This chain connects TRBV2 to TRBJ2-7, with D perhaps being TRBD1 or TRBD2 (5 bases each). The CDR3 spans 15 residues. Between the trimmed V and J ends, which lost 3 bases and 2 bases, there was a span of 14 bases. Germline assignment: CDR1 SNHLY and CDR2 FYNNEI. CDR3 residues: CASSEGLGGTYEQYF. The CDR3 bases are TGTGCCAGCAGTGAGGGGCTTGGAGGTACCTACGAGCAGTACTTC.

The CDR3 is CASSLSGRSGANVLTF. The CDR3 nucleotides read TGTGCCAGCAGCCTAAGCGGCAGGTCTGGGGCCAACGTCCTGACTTTC. The rearrangement joins TRBV3-1 to TRBJ2-6, with D possibly being TRBD2 (5 bases). CDR1 LGHDT and CDR2 YNNKEL come from the germline V gene (reference sequence). The CDR3 is made up of 16 amino acids. With 4 bases removed from V and 1 base from J, the gap between germline ends came to 11 bases.

The V and J genes are TRBV9 and TRBJ2-5; TRBD1 matches 7 bases. V dropped 0 bases and J dropped 0; count of bases not matched to a gene: 2. Germline loops: CDR1 SGDLS, CDR2 YYNGEE. The CDR3 totals 15 residues. CDR3 loop: CASSVGTGHQETQYF. The DNA for the CDR3 is TGTGCCAGCAGCGTAGGGACAGGACACCAAGAGACCCAGTACTTC.